Listed below are T cell receptor beta chains from one sample, sequenced in a study of cytomegalovirus exposure and HLA in healthy donors. Using immunoSEQ multiplex PCR, the repertoire was profiled, and TCRdb retains in-frame clones only, with some absent. The repertoire holds around 190,000 clones, with roughly 77% as singletons. Sequenced: PBMCs. These receptors were obtained from a woman in her thirties in good health and CMV-seronegative. Each CDR3 is given with its conserved first and last residue. Each record gives: clone size, D gene, J gene, V gene, CDR3 DNA, CDR3 protein. A D gene is named only where the DNA matches it firmly. Part of the rows lack a size; the others show once, few, many or a class for expanded clones.

clone size: NA; D gene: TRBD2; J gene: TRBJ2-7; V gene: TRBV5-1; CDR3 DNA: TGCGCCAGCAGATCCGGGACTAGCGGGGTCTACGAGCAGTACTTC; CDR3 protein: CASRSGTSGVYEQYF
clone size: NA; D gene: NA; J gene: TRBJ2-6; V gene: TRBV29-1; CDR3 DNA: TGCAGCGTTGAAGAAGGATGGACCAGGGTCTCTGGGGCCAACGTCCTGACTTTC; CDR3 protein: CSVEEGWTRVSGANVLTF
clone size: NA; D gene: NA; J gene: TRBJ2-2; V gene: TRBV5-1; CDR3 DNA: TGCGCCAGCAGCTTAGAACTCGGGGACACCGGGGAGCTGTTTTTT; CDR3 protein: CASSLELGDTGELFF
clone size: NA; D gene: NA; J gene: TRBJ2-1; V gene: TRBV19; CDR3 DNA: TGTGCCAGTAAGAGGGAACAGAAGCAGTTCTTC; CDR3 protein: CASKREQKQFF
clone size: NA; D gene: TRBD2; J gene: TRBJ2-1; V gene: TRBV2; CDR3 DNA: TGTGCCACTAAAGCGGGAAACTCCTACAATGAGCAGTTCTTC; CDR3 protein: CATKAGNSYNEQFF
clone size: NA; D gene: TRBD2; J gene: TRBJ2-1; V gene: TRBV29-1; CDR3 DNA: TGCAGCGTGGATCCGACTAGCGGGGGGCCTAGCTCCTACAATGAGCAGTTCTTC; CDR3 protein: CSVDPTSGGPSSYNEQFF
clone size: NA; D gene: TRBD1; J gene: TRBJ1-4; V gene: TRBV2; CDR3 DNA: TGTGCCAGCAGTCAAGACAGGGAAAATGAAAAACTGTTTTTT; CDR3 protein: CASSQDRENEKLFF
clone size: NA; D gene: TRBD1; J gene: TRBJ1-1; V gene: TRBV9; CDR3 DNA: TGTGCCAGCAGCAGATCGCGGGACAGGGGAAACACTGAAGCTTTCTTT; CDR3 protein: CASSRSRDRGNTEAFF
clone size: NA; D gene: NA; J gene: TRBJ2-7; V gene: TRBV5-4; CDR3 DNA: TGTGCCAGCAGTGATTGGGGGCGCTTAGACGAGCAGTACTTC; CDR3 protein: CASSDWGRLDEQYF
clone size: NA; D gene: TRBD2; J gene: TRBJ2-2; V gene: TRBV5-4; CDR3 DNA: TGTGCCAGCAGCTTGGGAGGGACTAGCGGTACCGGGGAGCTGTTTTTT; CDR3 protein: CASSLGGTSGTGELFF
clone size: NA; D gene: TRBD1; J gene: TRBJ2-1; V gene: TRBV7-9; CDR3 DNA: TGTGCCAGCAGCTTGGACGAGGTTGTCAGGGGGACCTACAATGAGCAGTTCTTC; CDR3 protein: CASSLDEVVRGTYNEQFF
clone size: NA; D gene: TRBD2; J gene: TRBJ2-5; V gene: TRBV10-1; CDR3 DNA: TGCGCCAGCAGTGGTCAGCCGGGACTAGCGGGAGGAGGGACCCAGTACTTC; CDR3 protein: CASSGQPGLAGGGTQYF
clone size: NA; D gene: NA; J gene: TRBJ1-5; V gene: TRBV5-8; CDR3 DNA: TGTGCCAGCAGCTCTGGCCAGCCCCAGCATTTT; CDR3 protein: CASSSGQPQHF
clone size: NA; D gene: NA; J gene: TRBJ1-2; V gene: TRBV6-6; CDR3 DNA: TGTGCCAGCAGTTACGCGGAGGGAAACTATGGCTACACCTTC; CDR3 protein: CASSYAEGNYGYTF
clone size: NA; D gene: NA; J gene: TRBJ2-2; V gene: TRBV9; CDR3 DNA: TGTGCCAGCAACATCTTGGGAGGCGGGGAGCTGTTTTTT; CDR3 protein: CASNILGGGELFF
clone size: NA; D gene: TRBD1; J gene: TRBJ2-3; V gene: TRBV7-9; CDR3 DNA: TGTGCCAGCAGCGGACAGGGGCACACAGATACGCAGTATTTT; CDR3 protein: CASSGQGHTDTQYF
clone size: NA; D gene: NA; J gene: TRBJ1-6; V gene: TRBV30; CDR3 DNA: TGTGCCTGGCGGAAGAGCGGAACAGGGAATTCACCCCTCCACTTT; CDR3 protein: CAWRKSGTGNSPLHF
clone size: NA; D gene: TRBD2; J gene: TRBJ2-3; V gene: TRBV4-1; CDR3 DNA: TGCGCCAGCAGCTTGTATCTACTAGCGGGAGTTGGAGATACGCAGTATTTT; CDR3 protein: CASSLYLLAGVGDTQYF
clone size: NA; D gene: NA; J gene: TRBJ2-3; V gene: TRBV4-1; CDR3 DNA: TGCGCCACCGGACGGGGAGATACGCAGTATTTT; CDR3 protein: CATGRGDTQYF
clone size: once; D gene: TRBD1; J gene: TRBJ2-7; V gene: TRBV10-1; CDR3 DNA: TGCGCCAGCAGTGAAAGAGACAGGGAATCCTACGAGCAGTACTTC; CDR3 protein: CASSERDRESYEQYF
clone size: NA; D gene: TRBD1; J gene: TRBJ2-3; V gene: TRBV9; CDR3 DNA: TGTGCCAGCAACCCGGCCGGGACAGGGGGCGATACGCAGTATTTT; CDR3 protein: CASNPAGTGGDTQYF
clone size: once; D gene: NA; J gene: TRBJ1-3; V gene: TRBV6-5; CDR3 DNA: TGTGCCAGCAGGGGACGGACAGAGCTTGGAAACACCATATATTTT; CDR3 protein: CASRGRTELGNTIYF
clone size: NA; D gene: NA; J gene: TRBJ1-2; V gene: TRBV5-4; CDR3 DNA: TGTGCCAGCAGCTCCCTTGGAGGGGACGACCACTATGGCTACACCTTC; CDR3 protein: CASSSLGGDDHYGYTF
clone size: NA; D gene: NA; J gene: TRBJ2-2; V gene: TRBV30; CDR3 DNA: TGTGCCTGGAATAGGCAGGGAAACACCGGGGAGCTGTTTTTT; CDR3 protein: CAWNRQGNTGELFF
clone size: NA; D gene: NA; J gene: TRBJ1-4; V gene: TRBV18; CDR3 DNA: TGTGCCAGCTCACGAGATCTTACAGGGAGAGCAACTAATGAAAAACTGTTTTTT; CDR3 protein: CASSRDLTGRATNEKLFF
clone size: NA; D gene: NA; J gene: TRBJ2-3; V gene: TRBV7-8; CDR3 DNA: TGTGCCAGCAGCTTAGTCGAGGGAGTCGGCACAGATACGCAGTATTTT; CDR3 protein: CASSLVEGVGTDTQYF
clone size: NA; D gene: TRBD1; J gene: TRBJ1-4; V gene: TRBV6-5; CDR3 DNA: TGTGCCAGCAGTTACTCCGCGACAGGGGCGCATGAAAAACTGTTTTTT; CDR3 protein: CASSYSATGAHEKLFF
clone size: NA; D gene: NA; J gene: TRBJ2-2; V gene: TRBV29-1; CDR3 DNA: TGCAGCGTTGAAGCCCCCCAGGGCACCGGGGAGCTGTTTTTT; CDR3 protein: CSVEAPQGTGELFF
clone size: NA; D gene: NA; J gene: TRBJ1-2; V gene: TRBV5-1; CDR3 DNA: TGCGCCAGCAGCTCCACCCCGACGGACAGAGCGTATGGCTACACCTTC; CDR3 protein: CASSSTPTDRAYGYTF
clone size: NA; D gene: NA; J gene: TRBJ1-2; V gene: TRBV6-1; CDR3 DNA: TGTGCCAGCAGTGCCGGCACAGAGTATGGCTACACCTTC; CDR3 protein: CASSAGTEYGYTF
clone size: NA; D gene: NA; J gene: TRBJ2-7; V gene: TRBV6-1; CDR3 DNA: TGTGCCAGCAGTGATCAGGGGGGCTTGGACGAGCAGTACTTC; CDR3 protein: CASSDQGGLDEQYF
clone size: once; D gene: TRBD1; J gene: TRBJ1-4; V gene: TRBV5-1; CDR3 DNA: TGCGCCAGCAGCTTGGGGACAGGGCCTAATTCAGGGGAAAAACTGTTTTTT; CDR3 protein: CASSLGTGPNSGEKLFF
clone size: NA; D gene: TRBD2; J gene: TRBJ2-7; V gene: TRBV28; CDR3 DNA: TGTGCCAGCTCCACCCGGGGGGGCACCTACGAGCAGTACTTC; CDR3 protein: CASSTRGGTYEQYF
clone size: NA; D gene: TRBD1; J gene: TRBJ1-2; V gene: TRBV7-3; CDR3 DNA: TGTGCCAGCAGCTCTCTCCTTTTGACAGGGCAGGATGGCTACACCTTC; CDR3 protein: CASSSLLLTGQDGYTF
clone size: NA; D gene: NA; J gene: TRBJ1-1; V gene: TRBV27; CDR3 DNA: TGTGCCAGCAGTTTATACAGGGACACTGAAGCTTTCTTT; CDR3 protein: CASSLYRDTEAFF
clone size: few; D gene: NA; J gene: TRBJ1-4; V gene: TRBV2; CDR3 DNA: TGTGCCAGCAGTGATCGAGAACTGTTTTTT; CDR3 protein: CASSDRELFF